Detailed here is one T cell receptor beta chain. The antigen remains unidentified. TCRdb independently ran MiXCR on the 5' RACE reads; one entry per CDR3 protein. The sample lists about 430,000 distinct CDR3 sequences, around 20% seen once, with about 18% in the top ten. The data derive from a study of T cells after yellow fever vaccination. With 1 base removed from V and 4 bases from J, the gap between germline ends came to 11 bases. In germline, CDR1 is SEHNR, CDR2 FQNEAQ (reference sequence). The length of the CDR3 is 15 residues. Points from the study as a whole: Boosting was followed by the reappearance of most primary-vaccination clones (less than 98% CD4, about 89% CD8). Researchers cautioned that FACS-sorted repertoires could harbor abundant clonotypes contaminating from the bulk population.

The sequence was obtained from a man younger than 30 who received the YFV17D yellow fever vaccine. The chain carries TRBV7-9 and TRBJ2-1; no clear D. The starting material was PBMCs, obtained before the yellow fever booster vaccination. The CDR3 loop is CASSLVLGEYNEQFF. In DNA form, the CDR3 reads TGTGCCAGCAGCTTAGTATTAGGAGAATACAATGAGCAGTTCTTC.